This T cell receptor beta chain was observed in a study of radiotherapy plus CTLA-4 blockade in lung cancer. Study overall: Of all patients, around 19% responded objectively and approximately 29% showed disease control. Study-level results: After radiotherapy and ipilimumab, tumor-derived clones expanded in peripheral blood. According to reports, early shifts in blood T cell clones, alongside interferon-beta, forecast response most accurately.

Method: immunoSEQ multiplex PCR; TCRdb's copy keeps in-frame clones and lacks some. The sample carries about 87,000 clones, around 84% recorded once. Focal radiation plus CTLA-4 blockade with ipilimumab was administered to patients who had chemo-refractory metastatic non-small-cell lung cancer. Unmatched junction bases numbered 4, after V lost 3 bases and J lost 2 bases. CDR1 is MNHEY, CDR2 SVGAGI, per germline. This CDR3 has 14 amino acids. On this clone: Its antigen is still unknown.

This TCR derives from a human donor with non-small cell lung cancer that progressed on radiotherapy plus ipilimumab. The specimen comprised peripheral blood, sampled from a patient treated with radiotherapy plus ipilimumab. This chain uses TRBV6-5 with TRBJ2-7; 7 positions agree with TRBD1. Written as DNA, the CDR3 is TGTGCCAGCAGTTATACCGGGACAGCCTACGAGCAGTACTTC. This encodes CASSYTGTAYEQYF.